One T cell receptor beta chain is described in this entry. This specimen belongs to a study of shared T cell receptors in the human thymus. Some clones are missing from TCRdb's copy, which holds only in-frame ones; the method was immunoSEQ multiplex PCR. The sample lists 500,000 to 850,000 clones, about 87% occurring once. The CDR3 extends over 18 amino acids. Germline V gene data show CDR1 as LNHDA and CDR2 as SQIVND (reference sequence). Between the trimmed V and J ends, which lost 10 bases and 3 bases, there was a span of 30 bases. These sequences were also reported in another study, on human thymus T cells. This second study notes: Having corrective surgery for congenital heart defects, healthy Finnish infants were the ones who donated. In corrective heart surgery, resections were taken, and these provided the thymus tissue. Usage of V and J genes appeared biased in thymic and blood repertoires. Highly overlapping thymic repertoires in unrelated individuals were reported by related research.

The sequenced sample was thymocytes. The V and J genes are TRBV19 and TRBJ1-2; D is possibly TRBD1 (6 bases). This receptor was identified in a boy younger than two with a congenital heart defect. This CDR3 reads CATLNQGTIPLGDYGYTF. The CDR3 DNA reads as TGTGCCACCCTGAACCAGGGGACGATTCCTCTAGGGGACTATGGCTACACCTTC.